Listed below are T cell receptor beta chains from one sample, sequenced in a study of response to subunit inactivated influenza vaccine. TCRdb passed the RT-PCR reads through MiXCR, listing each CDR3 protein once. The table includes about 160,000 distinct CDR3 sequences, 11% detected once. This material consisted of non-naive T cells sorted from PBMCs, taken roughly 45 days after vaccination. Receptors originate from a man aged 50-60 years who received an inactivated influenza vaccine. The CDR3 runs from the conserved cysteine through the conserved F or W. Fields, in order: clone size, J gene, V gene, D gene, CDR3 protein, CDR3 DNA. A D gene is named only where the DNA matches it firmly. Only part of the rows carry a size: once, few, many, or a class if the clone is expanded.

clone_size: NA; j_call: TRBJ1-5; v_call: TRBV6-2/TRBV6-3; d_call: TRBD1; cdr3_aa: CASSTDRESGQPQHF; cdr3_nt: TGTGCCAGCAGTACGGACAGGGAATCGGGTCAGCCCCAGCATTTT
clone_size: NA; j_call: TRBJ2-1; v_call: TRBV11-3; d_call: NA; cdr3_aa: CASSPAPSRNNEQFF; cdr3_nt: TGTGCCAGCAGCCCAGCCCCATCGCGGAACAATGAGCAGTTCTTC
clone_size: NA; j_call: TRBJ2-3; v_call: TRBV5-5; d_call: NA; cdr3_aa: CASSSLTSLPDTQYF; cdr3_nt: TGTGCCAGCAGCTCGCTGACTAGTTTGCCAGATACGCAGTATTTT
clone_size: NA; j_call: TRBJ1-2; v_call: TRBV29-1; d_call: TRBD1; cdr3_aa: CSVVGGDYGYTF; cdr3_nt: TGCAGCGTTGTAGGGGGCGACTATGGCTACACCTTC
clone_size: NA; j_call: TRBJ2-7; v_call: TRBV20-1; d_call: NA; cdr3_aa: CSASLTGRASYEQYF; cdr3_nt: TGCAGTGCTAGTTTGACAGGGAGGGCCTCCTACGAGCAGTACTTC
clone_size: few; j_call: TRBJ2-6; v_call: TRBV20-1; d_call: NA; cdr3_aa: CSAPSGANVLTF; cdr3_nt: TGCAGTGCTCCTAGTGGGGCCAACGTCCTGACTTTC
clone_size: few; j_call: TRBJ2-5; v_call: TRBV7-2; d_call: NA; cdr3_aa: CASSRKQGVEETQYF; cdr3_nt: TGTGCCAGCAGCCGCAAACAGGGTGTGGAAGAGACCCAGTACTTC
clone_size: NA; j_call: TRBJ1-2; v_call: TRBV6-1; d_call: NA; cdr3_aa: CASSEGVSQESGYTF; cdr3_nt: TGTGCCAGCAGTGAGGGGGTCAGTCAAGAGTCTGGCTACACCTTC
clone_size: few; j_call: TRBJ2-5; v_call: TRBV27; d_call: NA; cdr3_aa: CASSLAGLSGETQYF; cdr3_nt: TGTGCCAGCAGTTTAGCGGGACTCTCAGGAGAGACCCAGTACTTC
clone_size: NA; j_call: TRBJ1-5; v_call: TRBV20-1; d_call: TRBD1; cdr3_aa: CSARNRQGATQPQHF; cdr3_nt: TGCAGTGCTAGAAATAGACAGGGGGCTACTCAGCCCCAGCATTTT
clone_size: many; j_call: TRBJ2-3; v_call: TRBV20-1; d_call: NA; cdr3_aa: CSARRQSGADTQYF; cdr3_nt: TGCAGTGCTAGAAGACAGTCCGGGGCAGATACGCAGTATTTT
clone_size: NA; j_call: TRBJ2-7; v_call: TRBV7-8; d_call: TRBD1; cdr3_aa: CASSLGTGLFEQYF; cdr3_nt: TGTGCCAGCAGCTTAGGGACAGGGTTATTCGAGCAGTACTTC
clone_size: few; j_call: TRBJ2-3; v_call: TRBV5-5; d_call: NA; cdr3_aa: CASSLLGYPSTDTQYF; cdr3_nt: TGTGCCAGCAGCTTGCTAGGTTATCCTAGCACAGATACGCAGTATTTT
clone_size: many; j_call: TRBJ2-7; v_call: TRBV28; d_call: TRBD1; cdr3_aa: CATRTGGYEQYF; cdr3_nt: TGTGCTACTCGGACAGGGGGCTACGAGCAGTACTTC
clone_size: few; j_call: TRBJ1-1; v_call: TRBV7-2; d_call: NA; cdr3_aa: CASRSRGSTEAFF; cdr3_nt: TGTGCCAGCAGATCACGGGGATCCACTGAAGCTTTCTTT
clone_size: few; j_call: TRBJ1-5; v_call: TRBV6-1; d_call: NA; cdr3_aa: CASTVDVGGNQPQHF; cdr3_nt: TGTGCCAGCACCGTGGACGTGGGAGGCAATCAGCCCCAGCATTTT
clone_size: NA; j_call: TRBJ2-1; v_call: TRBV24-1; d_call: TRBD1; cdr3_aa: CATSDLRGQGSYNEQFF; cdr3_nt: TGTGCCACCAGTGATCTTCGGGGACAGGGTTCCTACAATGAGCAGTTCTTC
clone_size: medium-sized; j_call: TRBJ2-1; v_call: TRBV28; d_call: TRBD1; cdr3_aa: CASQAGTGAENEQFF; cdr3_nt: TGTGCCAGCCAGGCCGGGACAGGGGCCGAGAATGAGCAGTTCTTC
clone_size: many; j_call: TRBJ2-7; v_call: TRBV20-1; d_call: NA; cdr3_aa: CSANRPYGNTYEQYF; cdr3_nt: TGCAGTGCCAACAGGCCTTATGGGAATACCTACGAGCAGTACTTC
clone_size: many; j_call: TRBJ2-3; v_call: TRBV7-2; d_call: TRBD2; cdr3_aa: CASSLVSGDTDTQYF; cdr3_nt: TGTGCCAGCAGCTTAGTTAGCGGGGACACAGATACGCAGTATTTT
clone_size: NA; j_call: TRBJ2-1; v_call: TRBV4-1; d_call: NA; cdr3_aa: CASRRVGRLGYEQFF; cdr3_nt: TGCGCCAGCAGAAGGGTGGGCAGGTTGGGATACGAGCAGTTCTTC
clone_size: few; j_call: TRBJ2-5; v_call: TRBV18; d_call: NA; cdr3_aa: CASSPSYGRETQYF; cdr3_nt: TGTGCCAGCTCGCCTTCTTACGGCCGGGAGACCCAGTACTTC
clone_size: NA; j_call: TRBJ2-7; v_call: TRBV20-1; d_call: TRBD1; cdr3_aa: CSARRPPGQGAGEQYF; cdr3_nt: TGCAGTGCTAGAAGACCCCCGGGACAGGGGGCGGGTGAGCAGTACTTC
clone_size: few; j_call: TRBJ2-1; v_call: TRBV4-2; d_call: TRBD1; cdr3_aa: CASSPTVTGTGRNEQFF; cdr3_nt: TGTGCCAGCAGCCCAACGGTAACCGGGACAGGGAGGAATGAGCAGTTCTTC
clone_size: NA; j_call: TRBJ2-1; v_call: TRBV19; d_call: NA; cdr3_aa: CASSGSARNEQFF; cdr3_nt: TGTGCCAGTAGCGGGAGCGCGAGGAATGAGCAGTTCTTC
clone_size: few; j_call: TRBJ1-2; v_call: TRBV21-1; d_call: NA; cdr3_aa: CASSRTGNYGYTF; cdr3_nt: TGTGCCAGCAGCAGGACAGGGAACTATGGCTACACCTTC
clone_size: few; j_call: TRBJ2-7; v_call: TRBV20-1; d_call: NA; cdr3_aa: CSARPGGKSSYEQYF; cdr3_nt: TGCAGTGCCCGCCCGGGCGGGAAGAGCTCCTACGAGCAGTACTTC
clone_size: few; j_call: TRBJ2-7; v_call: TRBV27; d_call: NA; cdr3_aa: CASSFGRTSYEQYF; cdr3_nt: TGTGCCAGCAGTTTCGGACGTACCTCCTACGAGCAGTACTTC
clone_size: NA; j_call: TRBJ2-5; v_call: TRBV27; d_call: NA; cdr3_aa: CASSFPGGTQYF; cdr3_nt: TGTGCCAGCAGTTTCCCCGGGGGCACCCAGTACTTC
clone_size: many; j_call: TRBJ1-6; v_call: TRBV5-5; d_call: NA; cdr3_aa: CASSWDYNSPLHF; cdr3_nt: TGTGCCAGCAGCTGGGACTATAATTCACCCCTCCACTTT
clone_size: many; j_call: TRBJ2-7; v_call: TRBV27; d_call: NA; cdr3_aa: CASSIQGTEQYF; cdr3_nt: TGTGCCAGCAGTATTCAGGGGACCGAGCAGTACTTC
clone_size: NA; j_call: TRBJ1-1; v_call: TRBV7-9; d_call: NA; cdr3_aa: CASSLSGYWAEAFF; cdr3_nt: TGTGCCAGCAGCTTATCCGGGTACTGGGCTGAAGCTTTCTTT
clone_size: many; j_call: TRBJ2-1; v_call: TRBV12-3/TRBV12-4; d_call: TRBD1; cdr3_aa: CASSSTGGSYNEQFF; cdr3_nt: TGTGCCAGCAGCTCGACAGGGGGCTCCTACAATGAGCAGTTCTTC
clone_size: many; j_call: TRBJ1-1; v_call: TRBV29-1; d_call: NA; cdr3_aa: CSVGSGDGAFF; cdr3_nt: TGCAGCGTTGGATCGGGGGATGGAGCTTTCTTT
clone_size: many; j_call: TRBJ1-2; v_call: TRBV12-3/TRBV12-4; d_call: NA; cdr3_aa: CASSQDEQATYGYTF; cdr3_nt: TGTGCCAGCAGTCAGGATGAACAGGCCACCTATGGCTACACCTTC
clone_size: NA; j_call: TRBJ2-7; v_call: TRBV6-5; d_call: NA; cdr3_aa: CASSYSAGSSYEQYF; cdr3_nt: TGTGCCAGCAGTTACTCCGCAGGGAGCTCCTACGAGCAGTACTTC